This T cell receptor (beta chain) came from a study of blood T cells in healthy people across ages. Study-level findings and limits: Age showed a roughly linear inverse relationship with TCR beta diversity per million T cells.

Details on this clonotype: Its antigen is unidentified.

Germline CDR1 is SGHAT and CDR2 is FQNNGV. This CDR3 has 14 residues. The germline V and J ends were trimmed by 7 bases and 15 bases, with 25 bases remaining between them. A J-beta primer mix and a sample-barcoded 5' primer were used in a second PCR of roughly 6 to 11 cycles. Via MiXCR, TCRdb re-called the 5' RACE reads, giving one row per CDR3 protein. The table has about 780,000 distinct CDR3 sequences, about 42% seen once. The J gene is TRBJ2-1, the V gene TRBV11-2, with TRBD2 as a possible D gene (6 bases). Source material: blood. This clonotype was obtained from a man of 80 years or more in good health. In nucleotides, the CDR3 is TGTGCCAGCAACCCGGGACTTTCCTACAATGGGCGGTTCTTC. It translates to CASNPGLSYNGRFF.